What follows are 10 T cell receptor beta chains derived from one specimen sequenced in a study of shared clonotypes between healthy human individuals. Clones were read by immunoSEQ multiplex PCR, and TCRdb kept only the in-frame ones, dropping some. The sample lists approximately 640,000 clones, more than 70% occurring once. The sequenced material came from memory CD4+ T cells sorted from blood. Subset specified: CD45RA-negative fraction. The receptors come from a woman in her twenties or thirties in good health.

The chain employs TRBV7-9 and TRBJ1-4; D is uncertain. Deletions cut 6 bases from V and 6 bases from J, with 14 bases between. The CDR3 loop spans 14 amino acids. CDR1 SEHNR and CDR2 FQNEAQ come from the germline V gene (reference sequence). As DNA, the CDR3 is TGTGCCAGCAGTCCCCGAGGAGTGGATGAAAAACTGTTTTTT. Protein product: CASSPRGVDEKLFF.

The gene calls are TRBV5-1 and TRBJ2-7; 7 bases line up with TRBD2. CDR1 and CDR2 from the germline V gene are SGHRS and YFSETQ. J gave up 2 bases and V 4 bases, and 9 bases lay outside the gene matches. CDR3 size: 15 residues. The CDR3 bases are TGCGCCAGCAGCCTGGTACTAGCGAGGACCTACGAGCAGTACTTC. Encoded protein: CASSLVLARTYEQYF.

J is TRBJ2-3 and V is TRBV7-8; no definite D call. Germline V CDR1 and CDR2: SGHVS, FQNEAQ. The CDR3 runs 14 residues. The germline V and J ends were trimmed by 2 bases and 5 bases, with 11 bases remaining between them. The CDR3 region has the DNA TGTGCCAGCAGCTTAAAAGCTTCCCGAGATACGCAGTATTTT. The encoded protein is CASSLKASRDTQYF.

In this sample, this clone turned up a few times. The CDR3 DNA follows: TGCGCCAGCAGCCAAGAAAGAACTTACGGAAACACCATATATTTT. This encodes CASSQERTYGNTIYF. This chain joins TRBV4-1 and TRBJ1-3; D gene uncertain. The CDR3 consists of 15 residues. With 0 bases removed from V and 4 bases from J, the gap between germline ends came to 10 bases. Germline CDR1 MGHRA, CDR2 YSYEKL.

The gene calls are TRBV2 and TRBJ1-1; D is perhaps TRBD1 (6 bases). This CDR3 spans 14 amino acids. Per germline, CDR1 SNHLY and CDR2 FYNNEI. Deletions cut 8 bases from V and 2 bases from J, with 15 bases between. This CDR3 reads CASALQGTNTEAFF. CDR3 nucleotide sequence: TGTGCCAGCGCTTTACAGGGCACTAACACTGAAGCTTTCTTT.

This chain links TRBV27 with TRBJ1-5, with 11 bases matching TRBD1. The CDR3 runs to 17 residues. V lost 0 bases to trimming and J lost 6 bases; unmatched junction nucleotides: 7. The germline gives CDR1 MNHEY, CDR2 SMNVEV (reference sequence). CDR3 protein: CASSLSIRDRGSQPQHF. The CDR3 bases are TGTGCCAGCAGTTTATCGATCCGGGACAGGGGGAGTCAGCCCCAGCATTTT.

The V call is TRBV11-2, the J call TRBJ1-3; maybe TRBD1 (6 bases). CDR1 SGHAT and CDR2 FQNNGV come from the germline V gene. The CDR3 is 16 amino acids. V lost 6 bases, J lost 0 bases, and 15 bases lay in between. The DNA for the CDR3 is TGTGCCAGCAGTCCAAACAGGGCCCCCTCTGGAAACACCATATATTTT. This codes for CASSPNRAPSGNTIYF.

This clone was detected many times. V is TRBV5-1 and J is TRBJ2-1, with D perhaps TRBD1 or TRBD2 (5 bases each). Trimming shortened V by 4 bases and J by 5 bases, and 19 bases separated the two germline ends. The V gene's germline CDR1 is SGHRS and CDR2 YFSETQ. CDR3 length: 16 residues. The CDR3 loop reads CASSVRWGIANNEQFF. DNA for the CDR3: TGCGCCAGCAGCGTCCGTTGGGGGATAGCTAACAATGAGCAGTTCTTC.

Only one count was recorded for this clone. This chain connects TRBV27 to TRBJ2-1; TRBD2 agrees at 9 bases. The trim removed 5 bases at V and 10 bases at J, leaving 18 bases unmatched. The CDR3 sequence is 17 residues long. CDR1 and CDR2 (germline): MNHEY, SMNVEV (reference sequence). CDR3 sequence: CASSPTPPGLARGEQFF. CDR3 DNA sequence: TGTGCCAGCAGTCCAACCCCTCCGGGACTAGCTAGGGGGGAGCAGTTCTTC.

The chain combines TRBV6-5 with TRBJ1-1; D remains unclear. Germline CDR1 reads MNHEY; CDR2 reads SVGAGI. Trimming took 0 bases from V and 0 from J, leaving 11 bases between them. The CDR3 is made up of 16 amino acids. CDR3 protein: CASSYSLTAMNTEAFF. The CDR3 DNA sequence: TGTGCCAGCAGTTACTCCTTAACAGCCATGAACACTGAAGCTTTCTTT.